These 2 T cell receptor beta chains share one sample of origin, sequenced in a study of Graves' ophthalmopathy and Graves' hyperthyroidism. Scientists amplified the TCR beta CDR3 regions from RNA transcripts. The workflow started with a first-round RT-PCR run with HTBI primers and then moved on to a second-round multiplex PCR. TCRdb reanalysed the multiplex PCR reads using MiXCR and keeps one entry per CDR3 protein. The profile covers around 1.1 million distinct CDR3 sequences, with 35% to 45% appearing a single time and 8.5% to 14% taken by the ten largest. Sequenced material: peripheral blood or thyroid tissue (not recorded which). The receptors stem from an adult man with Graves' hyperthyroidism.

The J gene is TRBJ2-3, the V gene TRBV29-1; TRBD1 matches at 8 bases. Trimming at V came to 4 bases and at J to 4 bases, leaving 7 bases not matched to a gene. Germline values: CDR1 SQVTM, CDR2 ANQGSEA. The CDR3 loop spans 14 amino acids. CDR3 in amino acids: CSVADRASADTQYF. Here the CDR3 DNA reads TGCAGCGTTGCGGACAGGGCCAGTGCAGATACGCAGTATTTT.

This clonotype has only a few counts. V is TRBV29-1 and J is TRBJ2-5, with TRBD1 identical over 11 bases. The J segment lost 9 bases and the V segment lost 7 bases, leaving 13 bases of the junction unmatched. Germline V gene lookup returns CDR1 SQVTM and CDR2 ANQGSEA. There are 14 residues in the CDR3. As DNA, the CDR3 is TGCAGCGGCCCAGACGGACAGGGGGCAGGGGCCCAGTACTTC. Amino acid sequence: CSGPDGQGAGAQYF. The full variable domain, in which reference TRBV29-1 and TRBJ2-5 provide the parts outside the CDR3, is SAVISQKPSRDICQRGTSLTIQCQVDSQVTMMFWYRQQPGQSLTLIATANQGSEATYESGFVIDKFPISRPNLTFSTLTVSNMSPEDSSIYLCSGPDGQGAGAQYFGPGTRLLVL.